In this sample, the clone carrying this T cell receptor beta chain turned up a few times. Its antigen is not identified. TCRdb ran MiXCR on the 5' RACE reads and lists one entry per CDR3 protein. The repertoire includes about 340,000 distinct CDR3 sequences, 15% to 20% of them detected once, and 20% to 25% sits in the top ten. The data originate from a study of T-cell memory formation after mild COVID-19. This CDR3 region has 18 residues. V lost 2 bases, J lost 3 bases, and 22 bases lay in between. From germline, CDR1 is SGHTA and CDR2 FQGNSA. The study, taken as a whole, reports: Memory sampled before infection contained some responding clones, suggesting cross-reactive memory joined.

The sequenced material came from PBMCs or a T cell subset sorted from them (not recorded which). This TCR derives from a man aged 18 to 30 who had mild COVID-19 (a few samples of this study predate the infection). Cell type and time point are not known. V usage is TRBV7-2 and J usage is TRBJ1-2; D gene ambiguous. The CDR3, as DNA: TGTGCCAGCAGCTTAATCTCTGGGCAGACCCTCCAACACTATGGCTACACCTTC. This translates into CASSLISGQTLQHYGYTF. The complete variable domain, with remaining parts taken from reference TRBV7-2 and TRBJ1-2, reads GAGVSQSPSNKVTEKGKDVELRCDPISGHTALYWYRQSLGQGLEFLIYFQGNSAPDKSGLPSDRFSAERTGGSVSTLTIQRTQQEDSAVYLCASSLISGQTLQHYGYTFGSGTRLTVV.